A selection of T cell receptor beta chains follows, all from one sample in a study of blood T cell repertoires in COVID-19. TCRdb keeps only in-frame clones here, not all; method: immunoSEQ multiplex PCR. The sample includes about 51,000 clones, about 91% of them seen just once. Sequencing input: peripheral blood. The receptor source for this set is a man between 50 and 59 years old with acute or convalescent COVID-19. The CDR3 runs from the conserved cysteine through the conserved F or W. Each record gives: V gene, J gene, clone size, CDR3 protein. Size values are once, few and many counts, or a class for expanded clones, and some rows have none.

TRBV5-6,TRBJ1-1,-,CASSSGGREAFF
TRBV10-3,TRBJ2-7,few,CAISGGLAGHYEQYF
TRBV5-8,TRBJ1-4,-,CASSPWGWREKLFF
TRBV13,TRBJ2-2,-,CASSTTGGQQNTGELFF
TRBV5-1,TRBJ1-4,-,CASSSKHPTNEKLFF
TRBV6-6,TRBJ1-2,-,CASRETTGPYGYTF
TRBV4-2,TRBJ2-7,-,CASSRLTGSYEQYF
TRBV6-5,TRBJ1-2,once,CASALNRADFYGYTF
TRBV7-2,TRBJ2-1,-,CASSKGAGHYNEQFF
TRBV7-9,TRBJ2-5,-,CASSSSGPLKETQYF
TRBV4-2,TRBJ1-1,-,CASSQVVQGVAYTEAFF
TRBV3-1/TRBV3-2,TRBJ2-7,-,CASSQEAPYEQYF
TRBV3-1/TRBV3-2,TRBJ2-3,-,CASSQGGTSGATQYF
TRBV6-5,TRBJ2-4,-,CASRDRGPADIQYF
TRBV12-5,TRBJ1-6,-,CATSQGASYNSPLHF
TRBV7-2,TRBJ1-4,once,CASSHRGFNEKLFF
TRBV5-5,TRBJ1-1,-,CASSLGGVFRPNTEAFF
TRBV7-2,TRBJ2-7,once,CASSSQLGYEQYF
TRBV4-1,TRBJ1-2,few,CASSQEPARGGFYGYTF
TRBV10-3,TRBJ1-4,-,CAISESALLRKLFF
TRBV19,TRBJ2-6,-,CASSTRGRAAGSGANVLTF
TRBV28,TRBJ2-3,-,CASSLWSGGAEDTQYF
TRBV6-1,TRBJ1-2,-,CASSKETRDFNYGYTF
TRBV12-3/TRBV12-4,TRBJ1-1,-,CASNLRGGSKAFF
TRBV6-1,TRBJ2-1,-,CASSEAASGGGEQFF
TRBV6-5,TRBJ2-5,-,CASRDRGRVETQYF
TRBV2,TRBJ2-1,-,CASSGTSGGHNEQFF
TRBV2,TRBJ2-1,-,CASSPSGAYNEQFF
TRBV3-1/TRBV3-2,TRBJ2-7,-,CASSRWPGDSSYEQYF
TRBV6-6,TRBJ1-1,once,CASSYYATNTEAFF
TRBV6-5,TRBJ1-6,-,CASSSTGSSSPLHF
TRBV5-6,TRBJ1-3,-,CASSPLQGLINTIYF
TRBV5-6,TRBJ1-4,-,CASSLTVIATNEKLFF
TRBV11-2,TRBJ2-3,-,CASSSQTSVSTDTQYF
TRBV19,TRBJ2-2,few,CASSWRQLNTGELFF
TRBV3-1/TRBV3-2,TRBJ2-7,-,CASSLGTGGGYEQYF
TRBV12-3/TRBV12-4,TRBJ1-1,-,CASSASTAEAFF
TRBV6-5,TRBJ1-2,once,CASRDSVSYGYTF
TRBV5-4,TRBJ2-3,-,CASSYDRGTDTQYF
TRBV30,TRBJ1-1,-,CAWSPGGTEAFF
TRBV5-1,TRBJ1-2,once,CASSLFQGDGYTF
TRBV2,TRBJ1-5,-,CASSEGRDRRRISYSNQPQHF
TRBV7-2,TRBJ1-2,few,CASSPTGTFKASGYTF
TRBV19,TRBJ2-2,-,CASSPQGRPGELFF
TRBV7-6,TRBJ2-1,-,CASSLGALGLAQNEQFF
TRBV3-1/TRBV3-2,TRBJ1-2,few,CASSPLAGNYGYTF
TRBV30,TRBJ2-1,-,CAWSVVEAYNEQFF
TRBV7-6,TRBJ2-2,-,CASSLNSPPGELFF
TRBV19,TRBJ2-1,-,CASKASGGFYNEQFF
TRBV11-2,TRBJ1-2,-,CASSLDSPANYGYTF
TRBV6-5,TRBJ1-2,few,CASSYYPGLNGYTF
TRBV5-1,TRBJ2-7,-,CASSLGLAGDEQYF
TRBV5-1,TRBJ1-3,-,CASSSEGGSGNTIYF
TRBV29-1,TRBJ2-1,-,CSVPSAWTGVDNEQFF
TRBV5-1,TRBJ2-1,-,CASSGATGGSSYNEQFF
TRBV2,TRBJ1-2,-,CASSEGRNYGYTF
TRBV19,TRBJ1-4,-,CASSAQDRGREKLFF
TRBV19,TRBJ1-2,-,CASSVPGQGTWGYTF